These T cell receptor beta chains were read from a single sample in a study of graft-versus-host responses after intestinal transplantation. TCRdb keeps only in-frame clones here, not all; method: immunoSEQ multiplex PCR. Here the sample spans about 19,000 clones, approximately 70% being singletons. The sequences come from ileum tissue, collected approximately 20 days after intestinal transplant. All receptors come from a human patient who received an intestinal transplant, so some T cells may come from the graft donor. Each CDR3 is given with its conserved first and last residue. Fields, in order: clone size, D gene, J gene, V gene, CDR3 protein, CDR3 DNA. A D gene is named only where the DNA matches it firmly. Not every row has a clone size; where given, it reads once, few, many or a size class.

few,TRBD1,TRBJ2-7,TRBV4-3,CASSPGTGRYEQYF,TGCGCCAGCAGCCCCGGGACAGGGAGGTACGAGCAGTACTTC
-,-,TRBJ2-7,TRBV28,CASFGSLPYEQYF,TGTGCCAGCTTTGGGAGTCTCCCCTACGAGCAGTACTTC
-,TRBD2,TRBJ2-7,TRBV28,CASNSPAWASGIGYEQYF,TGTGCCAGCAACTCCCCGGCCTGGGCTAGCGGAATAGGGTACGAGCAGTACTTC
few,-,TRBJ1-6,TRBV13,CASSLGRIYNSPLHF,TGTGCCAGCAGCTTGGGCAGAATCTATAATTCACCCCTCCACTTT
-,-,TRBJ2-1,TRBV19,CASSIGQGRHNEQFF,TGTGCCAGTAGTATAGGGCAGGGTCGGCACAATGAGCAGTTCTTC
-,-,TRBJ1-2,TRBV4-3,CASSQDLSTGANYGYTF,TGCGCCAGCAGCCAAGATCTCTCGACAGGAGCTAACTATGGCTACACCTTC
few,TRBD2,TRBJ2-7,TRBV13,CASSSTSGSYEQYF,TGTGCCAGCAGCTCGACTAGCGGCTCCTACGAGCAGTACTTC
medium-sized,-,TRBJ1-5,TRBV6-5,CASSYHGGFNQPQHF,TGTGCCAGCAGTTACCACGGGGGTTTCAATCAGCCCCAGCATTTT
-,TRBD1,TRBJ2-7,TRBV7-8,CASSLAGGPYEQYF,TGTGCCAGCAGCTTAGCAGGGGGCCCCTACGAGCAGTACTTC
-,-,TRBJ1-1,TRBV27,CASSLGGRTEAFF,TGTGCCAGCAGTTTGGGGGGAAGGACTGAAGCTTTCTTT
-,TRBD1,TRBJ2-7,TRBV4-1,CASSHSPGTGYEQYF,TGCGCCAGCAGCCACTCTCCCGGGACAGGGTACGAGCAGTACTTC
-,-,TRBJ1-2,TRBV27,CASSPLGQSGYTF,TGTGCCAGCAGTCCCTTAGGACAGTCTGGCTACACCTTC
-,-,TRBJ2-6,TRBV7-5,CARSLANRGQYTSLDGANVLTF,TGTGCCAGAAGCTTAGCCAACAGGGGGCAATATACCTCCTTAGATGGGGCCAACGTCCTGACTTTC
-,TRBD1,TRBJ1-3,TRBV7-9,CASSQTGTGRSGNTIYF,TGTGCCAGCAGCCAGACCGGGACAGGTCGCTCTGGAAACACCATATATTTT
medium-sized,-,TRBJ1-1,TRBV19,CASSPGELHTEAFF,TGTGCCAGTAGCCCGGGGGAACTGCACACTGAAGCTTTCTTT
-,-,TRBJ2-5,TRBV7-9,CASSRAAKETQYF,TGTGCCAGCTCGCGTGCTGCCAAAGAGACCCAGTACTTC
few,-,TRBJ1-1,TRBV6-5,CASSYMGGTEAFF,TGTGCCAGCAGTTACATGGGGGGCACTGAAGCTTTCTTT
-,TRBD1,TRBJ2-7,TRBV4-2,CASSQVQGVYRYEQYF,TGTGCCAGCAGCCAAGTGCAGGGGGTCTATCGCTACGAGCAGTACTTC
-,-,TRBJ1-3,TRBV19,CASSISGNTIYF,TGTGCCAGTAGTATTAGTGGAAACACCATATATTTT
medium-sized,-,TRBJ1-2,TRBV19,CASSIGAQDYGYTF,TGTGCCAGTAGTATTGGTGCGCAGGACTATGGCTACACCTTC
-,-,TRBJ2-7,TRBV7-2,CASSPTPYKPLYEQYF,TGTGCCAGCAGCCCAACCCCCTATAAACCCCTCTACGAGCAGTACTTC
-,-,TRBJ1-2,TRBV30,CAWRSGGPAGSYYGYTF,TGTGCCTGGAGATCGGGGGGTCCTGCGGGATCTTACTATGGCTACACCTTC
-,-,TRBJ1-1,TRBV29-1,CSVARSGENTEAFF,TGCAGCGTTGCCCGCTCCGGGGAGAACACTGAAGCTTTCTTT
-,-,TRBJ2-7,TRBV21-1,CASSPRSPGHPYYEQYF,TGTGCCAGCAGCCCGCGGAGCCCGGGACACCCCTACTACGAGCAGTACTTC
few,-,TRBJ2-1,TRBV27,CASSLQGGNEQFF,TGTGCCAGCAGTTTGCAGGGTGGCAATGAGCAGTTCTTC
-,TRBD2,TRBJ2-7,TRBV6-5,CASRILAGNEYEQYF,TGTGCCAGCAGGATACTAGCGGGAAACGAATACGAGCAGTACTTC